This T cell receptor (beta chain) was recovered during a study of shared clonotypes between healthy human individuals. Cells designated naive CD8 were CD45RO-negative and were positively selected for CCR7, with terminally differentiated effector memory CD45RA+ cells excluded. Trimming at V came to 6 bases and at J to 2 bases, leaving 4 bases not matched to a gene. Germline values: CDR1 MDHEN, CDR2 SYDVKM. CDR3 length: 15 residues. Under the authors' procedure: Sequence data from immunoSEQ were junction-only and lacked quality scores; consequently, filtering differed. Using immunoSEQ multiplex PCR, the repertoire was profiled, and TCRdb retains in-frame clones only, with some absent. V and J calls and clone size come straight from that table; D and trimming were deduced from the DNA. The sample consists of hundreds of thousands of clones, around 96% of them appearing once.

The sample comprised naive CD8+ T cells sorted from blood. The sequence was obtained from a woman younger than 45 in good health. This chain joins TRBV28 and TRBJ2-7, with 13 bases aligning to TRBD2. This chain's CDR3 is CASSGLAGEPYEQYF. The CDR3 nucleotides are TGTGCCAGCAGCGGACTAGCGGGAGAACCCTACGAGCAGTACTTC.